What follows are 28 T cell receptor beta chains derived from one specimen sequenced in a study of T cell repertoires in cytomegalovirus infection. Their target antigens are unknown. TCRdb used MiXCR to reprocess the reads, holding one entry per CDR3 protein. Of some 940,000 distinct CDR3 sequences in the sample, roughly 30% are singletons; the top ten hold more than 13%. Material: cultured CD8+ T cells from PBMCs, obtained from culture after CMV antigen stimulation. The receptor source for this set is a human donor in good health (CMV status not recorded). Some clones in this sample may be carry-over from other donors' samples.

The sample holds many counts of this clonotype. The chain employs TRBV7-2 and TRBJ2-7, with unresolved D. V lost 6 bases and J lost 1, with 10 bases in between. CDR3 length equals 13 residues. The germline gives CDR1 SGHTA, CDR2 FQGNSA. This CDR3 reads CASRPAASYEQYF. The CDR3 DNA reads as TGTGCCAGCAGACCCGCAGCATCCTACGAGCAGTACTTC.

The gene calls are TRBV3-1 and TRBJ1-2; 7 bases are shared with TRBD1. Germline CDR1 LGHDT, CDR2 YNNKEL (reference sequence). Germline trimming cut 0 bases from V and 7 bases from J; bases unmatched to any gene: 5. This CDR3 has 14 amino acids. CDR3 sequence reads: CASSQDSYRGGYTF. CDR3 coding DNA: TGTGCCAGCAGCCAAGATTCGTACAGGGGTGGCTACACCTTC.

This clonotype has only a few counts. This sequence joins TRBV28 and TRBJ1-2; maybe TRBD1 (5 bases). V was cut by 10 bases and J by 2 bases, with 11 bases left in between. The CDR3 length is 12 residues. Per the germline V gene, CDR1 is MDHEN and CDR2 is SYDVKM. The CDR3 DNA is TGTGCCATCCCGGAGGGGAACTATGGCTACACCTTC. The encoded protein is CAIPEGNYGYTF.

This clonotype was seen repeatedly, ten times or more. The chain carries TRBV12-3 or TRBV12-4 and TRBJ1-2, with D maybe TRBD1 (5 bases). The CDR3 is 15 residues long. The V end lost 1 base, the J end lost 3 bases, and 12 bases lay between the germline ends. CDR3 in amino acids: CASSLEAGRDYGYTF. CDR3 DNA: TGTGCCAGCAGTTTAGAGGCAGGGAGGGACTATGGCTACACCTTC.

This chain joins TRBV6-2 or TRBV6-3 and TRBJ2-1, with D maybe TRBD2 (6 bases). V lost 2 bases, J lost 8 bases, and 13 bases lay in between. This CDR3 has 14 amino acids. CDR1 MNHEY and CDR2 SVGEGT come from the germline V gene. CDR3 coding DNA: TGTGCCAGCAGTTACGATGGGGGGAAGGATGAGCAGTTCTTC. Translation gives CASSYDGGKDEQFF.

This clonotype was detected once. A much larger clone is a single base away; this may be a read error. The rearrangement joins TRBV7-8 to TRBJ2-2; TRBD1 is a possible D gene (6 bases). Trimming removed 1 base at V and 5 bases at J, with 11 bases between. Germline-derived CDR1 and CDR2 are SGHVS and FQNEAQ. The CDR3 is 15 residues long. In DNA form, the CDR3 reads TGTGCCAGCAGCTTAGTGGGACACCCAACCGGGGAGCTGTTTTTT. Amino acids: CASSLVGHPTGELFF. Drawing the rest from reference TRBV7-8 and TRBJ2-2, the complete variable domain is GAGVSQSPRYKVAKRGQDVALRCDPISGHVSLFWYQQALGQGPEFLTYFQNEAQLDKSGLPSDRFFAERPEGSVSTLKIQRTQQEDSAVYLCASSLVGHPTGELFFGEGSRLTVL.

This clonotype was counted a few times. This chain connects TRBV7-4 to TRBJ2-1, with TRBD2 identical over 8 bases. CDR1 is SGHVT and CDR2 is SQSDAQ in the germline V gene. The CDR3 runs to 15 residues. The trim removed 5 bases at V and 4 bases at J, leaving 7 bases unmatched. CDR3 loop: CASSAPGGGYNEQFF. The CDR3 region has the DNA TGTGCCAGCAGCGCTCCGGGGGGGGGTTACAATGAGCAGTTCTTC.

J is TRBJ2-1 and V is TRBV15, with D perhaps matching TRBD1 (5 bases). Germline lookup yields CDR1 LNHNV and CDR2 YYDKDF (reference sequence). CDR3 length: 14 residues. V lost 1 base, J lost 8 bases, and 12 bases lay in between. The CDR3 here is CATSRGSQGHEQFF. In DNA, the CDR3 is TGTGCCACCAGCAGAGGATCCCAGGGTCATGAGCAGTTCTTC. Based on the CDR3 plus reference TRBV15 and TRBJ2-1, the full variable domain is DAMVIQNPRYQVTQFGKPVTLSCSQTLNHNVMYWYQQKSSQAPKLLFHYYDKDFNNEADTPDNFQSRRPNTSFCFLDIRSPGLGDTAMYLCATSRGSQGHEQFFGPGTRLTVL.

This clonotype was found once. V is TRBV20-1 and J is TRBJ2-7; the D call may be TRBD1 or TRBD2 (5 bases each). The CDR3 sequence is 15 residues long. Germline V gene data show CDR1 as DFQATT and CDR2 as SNEGSKA (reference sequence). Trimming pared 1 base from V and 6 bases from J, leaving 19 bases between. This CDR3 is CSARAQWTGQGEQYF. Here the CDR3 DNA reads TGCAGTGCTAGAGCCCAGTGGACTGGCCAGGGCGAGCAGTACTTC.

The V gene is TRBV6-2 or TRBV6-3, the J gene TRBJ1-5; no clear D. Germline V gene sequence: CDR1 MNHEY, CDR2 SVGEGT. The CDR3 covers 12 residues. The ends were cut back, 2 bases at V and 4 bases at J, with 3 bases in the middle. The CDR3 reads CASSYDNQPQHF. In DNA form, the CDR3 reads TGTGCCAGCAGTTACGATAATCAGCCCCAGCATTTT.

Only a few counts were recorded for this clonotype. V and J are TRBV11-3 and TRBJ2-2, with TRBD2 matching over 8 bases. The V and J ends lost 5 bases and 0 bases, in that order; junction bases with no gene match: 5. CDR1 and CDR2 (germline): SGHNT, YENEEA. This CDR3 region has 16 residues. The DNA for the CDR3 is TGTGCCAGCAGCCCCCCTAGCGGGCCGAACACCGGGGAGCTGTTTTTT. Its protein is CASSPPSGPNTGELFF.

About this clonotype itself: Given the absence of the conserved phenylalanine or tryptophan at the CDR3 end, a read error is likely. This sequence joins TRBV28 and TRBJ2-2; either TRBD1 or TRBD2 may supply D (5 bases each). V was pared by 7 bases and J by 7 bases, with 19 bases between. CDR1 and CDR2 from the germline V gene are MDHEN and SYDVKM. The CDR3 spans 15 residues. Here the CDR3 reads CASIPSGRGDGELFL. The CDR3 DNA reads as TGTGCCAGCATCCCCAGCGGACGGGGCGACGGGGAGCTGTTTCTT.

This CDR3 is CASSLAGLDPNTQYF. The CDR3 DNA reads TGTGCCAGCAGCTTGGCGGGACTAGACCCTAATACGCAGTATTTT. The genes are TRBV5-4 and TRBJ2-3; 8 bases line up with TRBD2. The germline V gene encodes CDR1 SGHNT and CDR2 YYREEE (reference sequence). Trimming took 0 bases from V and 7 from J; bases not matched to a gene: 7. The CDR3 is made up of 15 amino acids.

The chain has TRBV24-1 and TRBJ2-3; perhaps TRBD2 as D (6 bases). Germline CDR1 is KGHDR and CDR2 is SFDVKD. The CDR3 has 14 residues. Trimming removed 7 bases at V and 0 bases at J, with 10 bases between. CDR3 protein: CATRDGTSTDTQYF. The CDR3 DNA reads TGTGCCACCAGGGATGGGACTAGCACAGATACGCAGTATTTT.

As concerns this clonotype: Possible read error: a much larger clone is one base away. The rearrangement uses TRBV7-2 and TRBJ2-1; the D gene is possibly TRBD1 (6 bases). Germline V gene lookup returns CDR1 SGHTA and CDR2 FQGNSA. The CDR3 extends over 16 amino acids. The CDR3 bases are TGTGCCAGCAGCGTCACAGGGTCTGCGCACTACAATGAGCGGTTCTTC. Translating gives CASSVTGSAHYNERFF.

The rearrangement links TRBV13 to TRBJ2-3; a possible D gene is TRBD2 (5 bases). Between the trimmed V and J ends, which lost 5 bases and 2 bases, there was a span of 14 bases. The CDR3 is 15 amino acids. Germline V gene data show CDR1 as PRHDT and CDR2 as FYEKMQ (reference sequence). CDR3 amino acids: CASSRRARATDTQYF. DNA for the CDR3: TGTGCCAGCAGCCGGCGGGCGAGGGCCACAGATACGCAGTATTTT. Together with reference TRBV13 and TRBJ2-3, the CDR3 gives the full variable domain: AAGVIQSPRHLIKEKRETATLKCYPIPRHDTVYWYQQGPGQDPQFLISFYEKMQSDKGSIPDRFSAQQFSDYHSELNMSSLELGDSALYFCASSRRARATDTQYFGPGTRLTVL.

A word on this clonotype: A much larger clone lies a single base off, so this may be a read error. A read error is likely, as this CDR3 ends without the conserved phenylalanine or tryptophan. J is TRBJ1-5 and V is TRBV5-6; tentative D call: TRBD1 (6 bases). CDR1 and CDR2 (germline): SGHDT, YYEEEE. V lost 3 bases and J lost 0, with 25 bases in between. This CDR3 contains 20 residues. CDR3 region: CASSSTTRRDIKTSNQPQHS. CDR3 DNA: TGTGCCAGCAGCTCTACAACCCGCCGGGACATCAAGACTAGCAATCAGCCCCAGCATTCT.

The V gene is TRBV5-4, the J gene TRBJ1-1; weak D call: TRBD1 (6 bases). Germline CDR1 reads SGHNT; CDR2 reads YYREEE (reference sequence). The V gene lost 6 bases and the J gene lost 0 bases, with 18 bases spanning the gap. CDR3 size: 16 residues. Here the CDR3 reads CASTDSYQGLNTEAFF. Written as DNA, the CDR3 is TGTGCCAGCACCGACAGCTACCAGGGGTTGAACACTGAAGCTTTCTTT.

This chain joins TRBV7-6 and TRBJ2-3; 8 nucleotides agree with TRBD2. V was clipped by 3 bases and J by 6 bases; unmatched bases: 5. The CDR3 covers 14 residues. CDR1 is SGHVS and CDR2 is FNYEAQ in the germline V gene. The chain's CDR3 is CASSFASGGDTQYF. The CDR3, as DNA: TGTGCCAGCAGCTTTGCCAGCGGGGGCGATACGCAGTATTTT.

On this clonotype: The CDR3 end shows no conserved phenylalanine or tryptophan, and so a read error is likely. The CDR3 region is CASTTTPEAFL. The CDR3 region has the DNA TGTGCCAGTACAACGACCCCTGAAGCTTTCCTT. V usage is TRBV7-9 and J usage is TRBJ1-1; D gene ambiguous. This CDR3 has 11 residues. CDR1 is SEHNR and CDR2 is FQNEAQ in the germline V gene (reference sequence). Trimming took 9 bases from V and 6 from J, leaving 11 bases between them.

This chain joins TRBV3-1 and TRBJ2-5; 9 positions match TRBD1. J gave up 5 bases and V 3 bases, and 7 bases lay outside the gene matches. The CDR3 is 15 amino acids. Germline CDR1 reads LGHDT; CDR2 reads YNNKEL (reference sequence). CDR3 protein: CASSHTQGQGETQYF. CDR3 DNA: TGTGCCAGCAGCCACACCCAGGGACAGGGCGAGACCCAGTACTTC.

The V gene is TRBV7-9, the J gene TRBJ2-7, with TRBD1 matching 8 bases. From germline, CDR1 is SEHNR and CDR2 FQNEAQ (reference sequence). The CDR3 is made up of 16 amino acids. V shed 5 bases and J 2 bases; nucleotides not matched to a gene: 11. CDR3 residues: CASSDTGTGTTYEQYF. As DNA, the CDR3 is TGTGCCAGCAGCGACACCGGGACAGGAACTACCTACGAGCAGTACTTC.

The rearrangement links TRBV4-1 to TRBJ2-3, with 11 bases identical to TRBD2. V trimming: 4 bases; J trimming: 2 bases; junction bases outside the gene matches: 11. Germline V gene data show CDR1 as MGHRA and CDR2 as YSYEKL. CDR3 length: 18 amino acids. This CDR3 reads CASSPSTSGGHITDTQYF. The CDR3 region has the DNA TGCGCCAGCAGCCCAAGCACTAGCGGGGGCCATATCACAGATACGCAGTATTTT.

This clonotype has a count of ten or more. The chain has TRBV27 and TRBJ2-3; D uncertain. The length of the CDR3 is 11 residues. Germline-derived CDR1 and CDR2 are MNHEY and SMNVEV (reference sequence). V was cut by 2 bases and J by 6 bases, with 3 bases left in between. The CDR3 reads CASSLRDTQYF. CDR3 in DNA: TGTGCCAGCAGTTTAAGGGATACGCAGTATTTT.

There are a few counts of this clonotype. The chain has TRBV12-3 or TRBV12-4 and TRBJ2-5; 8 bases fit TRBD2. V lost 5 bases and J lost 2; bases outside the gene matches: 4. The CDR3 is 14 residues long. CDR3 bases: TGTGCCAGCAGTATAGGACTAGCTCAAGAGACCCAGTACTTC. Amino acids: CASSIGLAQETQYF.

The rearrangement links TRBV28 to TRBJ1-4, with D possibly TRBD1 on 6 matching bases. The CDR3 has 15 residues. The germline CDR1 and CDR2 sequences are MDHEN and SYDVKM. Trimming shortened V by 5 bases and J by 8 bases, and 18 bases separated the two germline ends. The CDR3 sequence: CASSPWTDTGEKLFF. Written as DNA, the CDR3 is TGTGCCAGCAGTCCATGGACAGACACGGGGGAAAAACTGTTTTTT.

This clonotype was observed once. The chain has TRBV19 and TRBJ1-4; possibly TRBD1 for D (5 bases). Trimming took 7 bases from V and 2 from J, leaving 11 bases between them. Germline V CDR1 and CDR2: LNHDA, SQIVND (reference sequence). The CDR3 extends over 14 amino acids. This CDR3 is CASTTRQTNEKLFF. In nucleotides, the CDR3 is TGTGCCAGTACCACTAGACAGACTAATGAAAAACTGTTTTTT.

This sequence joins TRBV28 and TRBJ1-5, with 8 bases matching TRBD1. Looked up from germline, CDR1 is MDHEN and CDR2 is SYDVKM. With 3 bases clipped from V and 4 bases from J, the junction kept 5 bases outside the gene matches. The CDR3 covers 15 residues. The CDR3 loop reads CASSFLRTGNQPQHF. The CDR3 DNA is TGTGCCAGCAGTTTTTTACGGACAGGGAATCAGCCCCAGCATTTT.